This TCR beta chain emerged from a study of long-term antiretroviral therapy in people with HIV. With survey level as its setting, the immunoSEQ assay was v3.0. Method: immunoSEQ multiplex PCR; TCRdb's copy keeps in-frame clones and lacks some. The sample has about 20,000 clones; 82% are singletons. V was trimmed by 10 bases and J by 5 bases, leaving 17 bases between them. CDR3 length equals 13 residues. Germline loops: CDR1 SNHLY, CDR2 FYNNEI. The sample was unsorted PBMCs, taken less than 2.5 years after starting antiretroviral therapy. The chain couples TRBV2 to TRBJ2-5; D perhaps matches TRBD1 (6 bases). This receptor was identified in a man aged 35 to 55 with HIV. The CDR3 is CATRGSIGETQYF. The CDR3 coding sequence is TGTGCCACCAGGGGATCCATAGGTGAGACCCAGTACTTC.